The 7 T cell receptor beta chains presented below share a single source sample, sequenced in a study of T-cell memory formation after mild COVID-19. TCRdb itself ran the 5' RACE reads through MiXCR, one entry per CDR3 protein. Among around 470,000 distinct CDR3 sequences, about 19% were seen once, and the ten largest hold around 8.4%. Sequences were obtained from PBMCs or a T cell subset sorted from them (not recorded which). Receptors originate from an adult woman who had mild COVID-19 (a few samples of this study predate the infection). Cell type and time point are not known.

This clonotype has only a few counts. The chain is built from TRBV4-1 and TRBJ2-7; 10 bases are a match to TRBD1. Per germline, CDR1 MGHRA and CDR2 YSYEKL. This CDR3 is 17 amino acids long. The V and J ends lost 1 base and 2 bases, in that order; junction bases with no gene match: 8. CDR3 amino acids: CASSQVYYGTGAYEQYF. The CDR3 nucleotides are TGCGCCAGCAGCCAAGTCTACTACGGGACAGGGGCCTACGAGCAGTACTTC.

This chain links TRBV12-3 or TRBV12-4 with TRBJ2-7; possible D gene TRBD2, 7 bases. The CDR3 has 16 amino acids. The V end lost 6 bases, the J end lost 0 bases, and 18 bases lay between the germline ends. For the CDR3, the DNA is TGTGCCAGCAGGTTCCCGGGGGGCTTTAGCTCCTACGAGCAGTACTTC. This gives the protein CASRFPGGFSSYEQYF.

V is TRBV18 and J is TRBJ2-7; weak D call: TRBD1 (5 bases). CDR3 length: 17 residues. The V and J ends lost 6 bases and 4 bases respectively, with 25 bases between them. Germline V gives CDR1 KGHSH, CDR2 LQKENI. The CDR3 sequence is CASSPTPVGLTRYEQYF. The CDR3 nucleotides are TGTGCCAGCTCGCCTACACCGGTGGGGCTGACAAGGTACGAGCAGTACTTC.

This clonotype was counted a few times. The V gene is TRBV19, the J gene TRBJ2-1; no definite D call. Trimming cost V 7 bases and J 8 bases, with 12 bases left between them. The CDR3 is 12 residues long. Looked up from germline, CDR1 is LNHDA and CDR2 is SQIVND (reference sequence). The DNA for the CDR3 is TGTGCCAGTAAAAGTCTGTGGGATGAGCAGTTCTTC. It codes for CASKSLWDEQFF.

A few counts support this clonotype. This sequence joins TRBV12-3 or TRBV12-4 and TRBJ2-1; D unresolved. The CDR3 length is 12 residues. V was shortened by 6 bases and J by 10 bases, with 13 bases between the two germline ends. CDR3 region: CASSLTPHEQFF. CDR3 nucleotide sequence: TGTGCCAGCAGCCTGACCCCTCACGAGCAGTTCTTC.

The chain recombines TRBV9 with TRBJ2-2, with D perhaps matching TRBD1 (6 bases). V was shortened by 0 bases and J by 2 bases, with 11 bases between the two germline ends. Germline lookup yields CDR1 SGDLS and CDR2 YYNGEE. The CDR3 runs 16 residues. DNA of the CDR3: TGTGCCAGCAGCGTAGGCGTGACAGGAAACACCGGGGAGCTGTTTTTT. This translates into CASSVGVTGNTGELFF. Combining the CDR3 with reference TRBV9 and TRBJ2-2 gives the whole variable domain DSGVTQTPKHLITATGQRVTLRCSPRSGDLSVYWYQQSLDQGLQFLIQYYNGEERAKGNILERFSAQQFPDLHSELNLSSLELGDSALYFCASSVGVTGNTGELFFGEGSRLTVL.

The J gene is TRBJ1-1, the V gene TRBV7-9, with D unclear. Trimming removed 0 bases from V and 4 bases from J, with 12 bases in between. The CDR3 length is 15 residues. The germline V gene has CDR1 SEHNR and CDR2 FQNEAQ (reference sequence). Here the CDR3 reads CASSLAGSSGTEAFF. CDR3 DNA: TGTGCCAGCAGCTTAGCGGGCTCTTCTGGCACTGAAGCTTTCTTT.